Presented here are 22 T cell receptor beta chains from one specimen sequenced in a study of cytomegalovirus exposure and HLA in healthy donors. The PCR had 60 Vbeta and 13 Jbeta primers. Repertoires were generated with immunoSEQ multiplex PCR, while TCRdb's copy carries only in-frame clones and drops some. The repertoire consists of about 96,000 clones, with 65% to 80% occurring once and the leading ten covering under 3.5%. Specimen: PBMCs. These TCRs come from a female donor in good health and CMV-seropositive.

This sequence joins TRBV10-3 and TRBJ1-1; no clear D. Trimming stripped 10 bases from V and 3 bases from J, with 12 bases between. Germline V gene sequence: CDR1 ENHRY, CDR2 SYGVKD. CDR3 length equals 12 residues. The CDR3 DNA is TGTGCCACCCGATTTAGCGACACTGAAGCTTTCTTT. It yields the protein CATRFSDTEAFF.

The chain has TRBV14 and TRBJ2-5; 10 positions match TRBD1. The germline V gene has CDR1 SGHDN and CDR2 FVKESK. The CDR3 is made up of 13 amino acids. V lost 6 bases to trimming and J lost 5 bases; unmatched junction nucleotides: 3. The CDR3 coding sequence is TGTGCCAGCAGTCGGACAGGGGGGGAGACCCAGTACTTC. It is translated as CASSRTGGETQYF.

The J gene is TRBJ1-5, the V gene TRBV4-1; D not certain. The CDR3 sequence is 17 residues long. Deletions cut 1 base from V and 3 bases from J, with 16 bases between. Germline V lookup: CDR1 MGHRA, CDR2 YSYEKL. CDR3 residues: CASSQVGGNENNQPQHF. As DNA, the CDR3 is TGCGCCAGCAGCCAAGTTGGCGGCAATGAAAACAATCAGCCCCAGCATTTT.

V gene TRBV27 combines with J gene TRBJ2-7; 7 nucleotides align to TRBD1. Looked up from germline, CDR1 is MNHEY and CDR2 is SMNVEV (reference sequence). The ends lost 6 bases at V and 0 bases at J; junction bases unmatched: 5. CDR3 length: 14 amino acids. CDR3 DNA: TGTGCCAGCAGCTACAGGGGCAACTCCTACGAGCAGTACTTC. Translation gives CASSYRGNSYEQYF.

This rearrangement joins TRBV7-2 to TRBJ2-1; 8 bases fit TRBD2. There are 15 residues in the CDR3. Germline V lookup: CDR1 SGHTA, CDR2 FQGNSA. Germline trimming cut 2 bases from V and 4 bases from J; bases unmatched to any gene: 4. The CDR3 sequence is CASSLSGGPYNEQFF. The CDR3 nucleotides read TGTGCCAGCAGCTTAAGCGGGGGCCCTTACAATGAGCAGTTCTTC.

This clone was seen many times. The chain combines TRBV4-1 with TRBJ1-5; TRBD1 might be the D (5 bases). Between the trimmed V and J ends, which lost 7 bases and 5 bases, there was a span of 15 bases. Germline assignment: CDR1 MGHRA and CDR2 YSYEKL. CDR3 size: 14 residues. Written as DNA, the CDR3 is TGCGCCAGCAATCAGAGGGCGGGGGATCAGCCCCAGCATTTT. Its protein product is CASNQRAGDQPQHF.

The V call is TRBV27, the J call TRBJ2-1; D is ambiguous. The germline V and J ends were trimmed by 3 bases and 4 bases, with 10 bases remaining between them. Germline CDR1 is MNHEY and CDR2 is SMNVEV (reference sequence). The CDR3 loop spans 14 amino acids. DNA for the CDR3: TGTGCCAGCAGTTTCAGGTTAATTTACAATGAGCAGTTCTTC. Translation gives CASSFRLIYNEQFF.

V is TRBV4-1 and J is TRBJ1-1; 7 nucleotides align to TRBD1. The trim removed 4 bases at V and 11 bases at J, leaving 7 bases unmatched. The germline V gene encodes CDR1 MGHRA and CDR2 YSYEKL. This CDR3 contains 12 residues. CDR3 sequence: CASSPTTGWAFF. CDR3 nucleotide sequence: TGCGCCAGCAGCCCAACGACAGGGTGGGCTTTCTTT.

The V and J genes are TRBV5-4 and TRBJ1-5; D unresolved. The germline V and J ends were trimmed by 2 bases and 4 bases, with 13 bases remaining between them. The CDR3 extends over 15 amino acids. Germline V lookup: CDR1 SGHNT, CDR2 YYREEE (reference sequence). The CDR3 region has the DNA TGTGCCAGCAGCTTCTACACAGATTTGAATCAGCCCCAGCATTTT. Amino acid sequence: CASSFYTDLNQPQHF.

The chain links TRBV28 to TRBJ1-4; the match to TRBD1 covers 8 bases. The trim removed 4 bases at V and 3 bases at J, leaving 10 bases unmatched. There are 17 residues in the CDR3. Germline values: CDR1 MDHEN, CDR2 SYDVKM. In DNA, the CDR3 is TGTGCCAGCAGTTCCCGGGACAGGTCAGGAGCTAATGAAAAACTGTTTTTT. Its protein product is CASSSRDRSGANEKLFF.

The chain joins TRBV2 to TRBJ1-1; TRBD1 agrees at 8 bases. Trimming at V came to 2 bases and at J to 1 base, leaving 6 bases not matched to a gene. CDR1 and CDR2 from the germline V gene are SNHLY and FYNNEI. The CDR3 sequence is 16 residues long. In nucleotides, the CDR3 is TGTGCCAGCAGTGAATGGACAGGGTGGGGGAACACTGAAGCTTTCTTT. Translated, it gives CASSEWTGWGNTEAFF.

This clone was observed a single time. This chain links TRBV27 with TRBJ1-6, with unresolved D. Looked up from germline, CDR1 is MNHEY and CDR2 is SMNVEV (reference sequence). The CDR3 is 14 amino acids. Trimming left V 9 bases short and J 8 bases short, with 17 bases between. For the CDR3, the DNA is TGTGCCAGTCAAACGACTTACTTACATTCACCCCTCCACTTT. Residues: CASQTTYLHSPLHF.

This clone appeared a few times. The CDR3 spells CASSQDRLFAGYEAFF. CDR3 nucleotides: TGCGCCAGCAGCCAAGATCGGCTATTCGCGGGGTATGAAGCTTTCTTT. This rearrangement joins TRBV4-3 to TRBJ1-1; D gene ambiguous. The V and J ends lost 0 bases and 7 bases respectively, with 18 bases between them. Per the germline V gene, CDR1 is LGHNA and CDR2 is YSLEER. This CDR3 is 16 amino acids long.

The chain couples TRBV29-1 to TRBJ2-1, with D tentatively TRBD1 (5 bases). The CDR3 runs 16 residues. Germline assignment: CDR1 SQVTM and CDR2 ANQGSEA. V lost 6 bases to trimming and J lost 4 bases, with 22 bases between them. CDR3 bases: TGCAGCGTGGAGCCCAGGGAACATGGAAGGTACAATGAGCAGTTCTTC. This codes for CSVEPREHGRYNEQFF.

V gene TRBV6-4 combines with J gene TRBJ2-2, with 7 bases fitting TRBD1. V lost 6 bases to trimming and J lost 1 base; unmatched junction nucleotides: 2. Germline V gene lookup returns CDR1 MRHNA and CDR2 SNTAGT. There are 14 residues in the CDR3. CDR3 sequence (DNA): TGTGCCAGCAGCGGGACAGAGAACACCGGGGAGCTGTTTTTT. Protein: CASSGTENTGELFF.

CDR3 DNA sequence: TGCGCCAGCAGCTACCGACAGGGTACGGAGACCCAGTACTTC. As protein: CASSYRQGTETQYF. The chain uses TRBV5-1 and TRBJ2-5, with 7 bases matching TRBD1. The ends lost 3 bases at V and 5 bases at J; junction bases unmatched: 7. Germline loops: CDR1 SGHRS, CDR2 YFSETQ. The CDR3 loop spans 14 amino acids.

The CDR3, as DNA: TGCGCCGGCGTTAGTCATAGGCAGGGAATGCCGTTTGACGCCTACGAGCAGTACTTC. Its translation: CAGVSHRQGMPFDAYEQYF. The gene calls are TRBV5-1 and TRBJ2-7, with D possibly matching TRBD1 (5 bases). The germline V and J ends were trimmed by 10 bases and 2 bases, with 34 bases remaining between them. The CDR3 sequence is 19 residues long. In germline, CDR1 is SGHRS, CDR2 YFSETQ.

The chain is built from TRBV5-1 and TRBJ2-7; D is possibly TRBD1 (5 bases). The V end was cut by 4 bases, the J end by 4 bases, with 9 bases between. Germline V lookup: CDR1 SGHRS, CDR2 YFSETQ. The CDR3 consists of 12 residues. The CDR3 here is CASSAGAYEQYF. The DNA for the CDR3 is TGCGCCAGCAGCGCTGGGGCTTACGAGCAGTACTTC.

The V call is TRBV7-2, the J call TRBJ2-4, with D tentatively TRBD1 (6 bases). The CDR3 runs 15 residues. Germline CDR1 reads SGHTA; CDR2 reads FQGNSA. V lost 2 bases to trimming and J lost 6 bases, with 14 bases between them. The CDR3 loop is CASSLFLGQTNIQYF. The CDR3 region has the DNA TGTGCCAGCAGCTTATTTTTAGGACAGACAAACATTCAGTACTTC.

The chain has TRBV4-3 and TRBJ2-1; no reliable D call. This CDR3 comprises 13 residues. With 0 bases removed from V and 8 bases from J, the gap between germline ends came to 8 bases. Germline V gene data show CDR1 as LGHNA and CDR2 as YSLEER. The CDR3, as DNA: TGCGCCAGCAGCCAAGAATCGGGTCATGAGCAGTTCTTC. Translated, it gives CASSQESGHEQFF.

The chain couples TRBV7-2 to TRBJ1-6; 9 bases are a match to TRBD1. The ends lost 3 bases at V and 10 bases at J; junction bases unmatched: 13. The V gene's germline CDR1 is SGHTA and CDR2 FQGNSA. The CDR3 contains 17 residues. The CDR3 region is CASSFSGFTGGISPLHF. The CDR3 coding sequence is TGTGCCAGCAGCTTCAGTGGCTTTACAGGGGGCATCTCACCCCTCCACTTT.

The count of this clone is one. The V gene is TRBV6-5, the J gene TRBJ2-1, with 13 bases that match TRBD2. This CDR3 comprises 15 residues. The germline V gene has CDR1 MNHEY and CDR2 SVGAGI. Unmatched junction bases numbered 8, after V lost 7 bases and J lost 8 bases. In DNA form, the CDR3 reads TGTGCCAGCATCCCACTAGCGGGAGGGCCCCATGAGCAGTTCTTC. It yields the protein CASIPLAGGPHEQFF.